This TCR beta chain was sequenced during a study of blood T cell repertoires in COVID-19. CDR3 length equals 17 residues. The germline gives CDR1 LGHDT, CDR2 YNNKEL (reference sequence). V lost 0 bases and J lost 2; bases outside the gene matches: 8. Profiling relied on immunoSEQ multiplex PCR, and the TCRdb table lists in-frame clones only, not all of them. The sample yields roughly 43,000 clones, about 89% seen once. The sequenced material came from peripheral blood. V and J are TRBV3-1 (or the pseudogene TRBV3-2) and TRBJ1-2; the match to TRBD1 covers 8 bases. This sequence originates from a man between 65 and 80 years old with active COVID-19. As DNA, the CDR3 is TGTGCCAGCAGCCAAGATGCAGGGACAGGTCCAAACTATGGCTACACCTTC. Protein sequence: CASSQDAGTGPNYGYTF.